This T cell receptor (beta chain) was identified during a study of blood T cell repertoires in COVID-19. The overall study: Sites across the United States, Italy and Spain contributed samples from acute and convalescent COVID-19. PBMCs, B-cell-depleted T cells, or T cells provided the cDNA or gDNA that made up the material.

Original data processing: Reference gene primer amplification gave estimated nucleated cell counts. The protocol was immunoSEQ multiplex PCR, while the TCRdb copy is restricted to in-frame clones and leaves out a portion. The DNA gave D and trimming, while V, J and clone size come from that table. The sample lists about 360,000 clones; 70% to 90% were seen once. The germline V gene has CDR1 MDHEN and CDR2 SYDVKM. V was shortened by 3 bases and J by 0 bases, with 14 bases between the two germline ends. The CDR3 length is 17 residues. Sequenced: peripheral blood. The TCR sequence derives from a human donor in a cohort sampled during active COVID-19. The chain links TRBV28 to TRBJ1-4, with a tentative D call TRBD1 (6 bases). The CDR3 protein is CASSFPRGDATNEKLFF. CDR3 nucleotide sequence: TGTGCCAGCAGTTTCCCCAGGGGCGATGCAACTAATGAAAAACTGTTTTTT.